The TCR beta chain under discussion was sequenced for a study of OX40 agonist ivuxolimab in advanced cancers. Study as a whole: The patients got ivuxolimab, which is an agonistic anti-OX40 (CD134) antibody.

The germline V gene encodes CDR1 LNHDA and CDR2 SQIVND (reference sequence). CDR3 size: 16 residues. The V and J ends lost 3 bases and 1 base, in that order; junction bases with no gene match: 7. The count of this clone is one. Antigen specificity is unknown. General study findings and limits: In general, CD8+ T cells held more expanded clones than CD4+ did, on average.

TCRdb keeps only in-frame clones here, not all; method: immunoSEQ multiplex PCR. The table shows 60,000 to 85,000 clones, with roughly 90% occurring only once. This specimen consisted of CD4+ or CD8+ T cells sorted from blood, obtained in a trial of the OX40 agonist ivuxolimab. The receptor was derived from an adult with an advanced solid tumor such as melanoma, head and neck, liver or kidney cancer. This chain links TRBV19 with TRBJ2-3; TRBD2 agrees at 7 bases. The CDR3 sequence is CASSISRGGGTDTQYF. The CDR3, as DNA: TGTGCCAGTAGTATTTCACGTGGGGGGGGCACAGATACGCAGTATTTT.